The clone carrying this T cell receptor beta chain has a handful of counts. Its antigen is undetermined. The record originates from a study of T-cell memory formation after mild COVID-19. TCR alpha and TCR beta cDNA libraries carrying sample barcodes and UMIs came from 5'RACE with constant-segment primers. TCRdb reprocessed the 5' RACE reads via MiXCR and lists one record per CDR3 protein. The sample includes about 340,000 distinct CDR3 sequences, 10% to 15% of them seen just once. Looked up from germline, CDR1 is LGHNA and CDR2 is YSLEER. The V end was cut by 2 bases, the J end by 2 bases, with 11 bases between. This CDR3 contains 15 residues. Study results and caveats: Among clones contracting day 15 to 85, CD4/CD8 was balanced, whereas later expanders leaned CD4+. Among contracting clones, CD4+ were mainly CM/EM and CD8+ enriched in EMRA. Confirmation was lacking for SARS-CoV-2 specificity of second-wave clones that peaked on day 37.

The clonotype comes from a man between 18 and 29 years old who had mild COVID-19 (a few samples of this study predate the infection). Cell type and time point are not known. This chain uses TRBV4-3 with TRBJ2-3; D is uncertain. Input material: PBMCs or a T cell subset sorted from them (not recorded which). The CDR3 loop reads CASSQHIGNTDTQYF. CDR3 nucleotides: TGCGCCAGCAGCCAACATATCGGCAACACAGATACGCAGTATTTT.